Shown below are 28 T cell receptor beta chains from a single sample sequenced in a study of radiotherapy plus CTLA-4 blockade in lung cancer listed by TCRdb under 2018. Library construction relied on the immunoSEQ multiplex PCR assay. TCRdb provides this immuneACCESS table in a form limited to in-frame rearrangements. Some clones are lacking; in checked studies, under half of them reflect an unresolved V gene, and why the rest are absent is not known. The sample yields about 36,000 clones; 85% were counted once. 5.5% to 7% of the sample lies in the top ten. Sample: peripheral blood, taken from a patient treated with radiotherapy plus ipilimumab. The receptors come from a human donor with non-small cell lung cancer who had stable disease on radiotherapy plus ipilimumab.

The chain carries TRBV28 and TRBJ2-7; TRBD1 is a possible D gene (6 bases). The CDR3 spans 12 residues. CDR1 is MDHEN and CDR2 is SYDVKM in the germline V gene. Trimming left V 8 bases short and J 4 bases short, with 12 bases between. This CDR3 reads CASQGNLYEQYF. The CDR3 DNA is TGTGCCAGCCAGGGGAATCTTTACGAGCAGTACTTC.

The chain couples TRBV6-7 to TRBJ2-1; 14 positions match TRBD2. TRBV6-7 is an ORF; its function is uncertain. J was trimmed by 4 bases and V by 7 bases; bases with no gene match: 12. This CDR3 region has 18 residues. CDR3 nucleotide sequence: TGTGCCAGCAATGCTACCGGGACTAGCGGGAGATTTTACAATGAGCAGTTCTTC. Residues: CASNATGTSGRFYNEQFF.

The V and J genes are TRBV11-2 and TRBJ1-1; 7 nucleotides agree with TRBD1. With V trimmed by 1 base and J by 4 bases, 6 bases remained unmatched. The CDR3 is 15 amino acids. Germline values: CDR1 SGHAT, CDR2 FQNNGV. CDR3 nucleotides: TGTGCCAGCAGCTTAGCGGCCAGGGGGTCCACTGAAGCTTTCTTT. Translation: CASSLAARGSTEAFF. Full variable domain (outside the CDR3, taken from reference TRBV11-2 and TRBJ1-1): EAGVAQSPRYKIIEKRQSVAFWCNPISGHATLYWYQQILGQGPKLLIQFQNNGVVDDSQLPKDRFSAERLKGVDSTLKIQPAKLEDSAVYLCASSLAARGSTEAFFGQGTRLTVV.

DNA for the CDR3: TGCGCCAGCAGCTTGGGGGGCTCCGATATTCGGGAGACCCAGTACTTC. This codes for CASSLGGSDIRETQYF. This chain links TRBV5-1 with TRBJ2-5, with a tentative D call TRBD1 (5 bases). V dropped 0 bases and J dropped 5 bases, with 17 bases sitting between them. Germline V CDR1 and CDR2: SGHRS, YFSETQ. The CDR3 sequence is 16 residues long.

J is TRBJ1-1 and V is TRBV5-1; perhaps TRBD1 as D (6 bases). The germline V gene has CDR1 SGHRS and CDR2 YFSETQ. V was shortened by 0 bases and J by 4 bases, with 13 bases between the two germline ends. The CDR3 totals 15 residues. The CDR3 sequence: CASSLAAQGGTEAFF. DNA of the CDR3: TGCGCCAGCAGCTTGGCCGCACAGGGTGGCACTGAAGCTTTCTTT. The entire variable domain, with the rest obtained from reference TRBV5-1 and TRBJ1-1, is as follows: KAGVTQTPRYLIKTRGQQVTLSCSPISGHRSVSWYQQTPGQGLQFLFEYFSETQRNKGNFPGRFSGRQFSNSRSEMNVSTLELGDSALYLCASSLAAQGGTEAFFGQGTRLTVV.

This clone appeared once. CDR3 coding DNA: TGTGCCACCAGCAGAGAATACGTAGGGGGCACTGAAGCTTTCTTT. As protein: CATSREYVGGTEAFF. J is TRBJ1-1 and V is TRBV15; a possible D gene is TRBD1 (6 bases). The germline V gene has CDR1 LNHNV and CDR2 YYDKDF (reference sequence). The CDR3 runs to 15 residues. The V end was cut by 0 bases, the J end by 4 bases, with 12 bases between.

The chain combines TRBV6-6 with TRBJ1-5, with 7 bases matching TRBD1. Germline values: CDR1 MNHNY, CDR2 SVGAGI (reference sequence). The trim removed 9 bases at V and 2 bases at J, leaving 10 bases unmatched. The CDR3 is 15 residues long. The CDR3 protein is CASHTTGDRNQPQHF. The CDR3 DNA sequence: TGTGCCAGTCACACCACAGGGGACCGCAATCAGCCCCAGCATTTT.

This clone came up a few times. J is TRBJ1-1 and V is TRBV7-2; 7 bases line up with TRBD1. Germline CDR1 reads SGHTA; CDR2 reads FQGNSA. CDR3 length: 14 residues. V lost 5 bases to trimming and J lost 1 base; unmatched junction nucleotides: 4. The CDR3 DNA reads TGTGCCAGCAGCGCCTCAGGGGGGAACACTGAAGCTTTCTTT. Translated, it gives CASSASGGNTEAFF.

This clone has only one observation. The CDR3 loop is CASRRTSGNNEQFF. The CDR3 bases are TGTGCCAGCAGGCGGACTAGCGGGAACAATGAGCAGTTCTTC. The V and J genes are TRBV6-5 and TRBJ2-1, with 12 bases that match TRBD2. Trimming took 6 bases from V and 5 from J; bases not matched to a gene: 2. From germline, CDR1 is MNHEY and CDR2 SVGAGI. The CDR3 runs 14 residues.

V usage is TRBV18 and J usage is TRBJ2-7; 12 nucleotides align to TRBD2. V shed 6 bases, J shed 7 bases, and the junction held 22 bases outside the gene matches. Looked up from germline, CDR1 is KGHSH and CDR2 is LQKENI. The CDR3 loop spans 19 amino acids. CDR3 sequence: CASSLRDLPRLAGAFEQYF. DNA of the CDR3: TGTGCCAGCTCCCTTCGAGACTTGCCGCGACTAGCGGGAGCGTTTGAGCAGTACTTC. Based on the CDR3 plus reference TRBV18 and TRBJ2-7, the full variable domain is NAGVMQNPRHLVRRRGQEARLRCSPMKGHSHVYWYRQLPEEGLKFMVYLQKENIIDESGMPKERFSAEFPKEGPSILRIQQVVRGDSAAYFCASSLRDLPRLAGAFEQYFGPGTRLTVT.

This clone was recorded only once. This chain joins TRBV7-3 and TRBJ1-6, with a possible D match to TRBD1 (6 bases). Germline values: CDR1 SGHTA, CDR2 FQGTGA. This CDR3 has 14 amino acids. Deletions cut 4 bases from V and 7 bases from J, with 11 bases between. This chain's CDR3 is CASSYRDKNSPLHF. The CDR3 DNA reads TGTGCCAGCAGCTACCGGGACAAGAATTCACCCCTCCACTTT.

This sequence joins TRBV15 and TRBJ2-7; TRBD2 might be the D (6 bases). Germline V gene data show CDR1 as LNHNV and CDR2 as YYDKDF (reference sequence). The CDR3 is 14 residues long. V lost 0 bases and J 7 bases, leaving 13 bases between the germline ends. CDR3 amino acids: CATSRDLGAGEQYF. The CDR3 coding sequence is TGTGCCACCAGCAGAGATCTAGGGGCGGGGGAGCAGTACTTC.

This chain links TRBV9 with TRBJ2-7, with 11 bases matching TRBD2. The CDR3 extends over 16 amino acids. From germline, CDR1 is SGDLS and CDR2 YYNGEE. Losses at the gene ends were 0 bases for V and 7 bases for J; bases not matched to a gene: 9. CDR3 nucleotides: TGTGCCAGCAGCGTAGGAAGTAGCGGGAGGGCTCGGGAGCAGTACTTC. It encodes CASSVGSSGRAREQYF.

The chain uses TRBV15 and TRBJ2-5, with a possible D match to TRBD2 (6 bases). The CDR3 spans 15 residues. Germline V lookup: CDR1 LNHNV, CDR2 YYDKDF (reference sequence). The V end lost 1 base, the J end lost 9 bases, and 18 bases lay between the germline ends. CDR3 amino acids: CATSRGTSSNAAQYF. CDR3 DNA sequence: TGTGCCACCAGCAGAGGAACTAGCTCCAATGCCGCCCAGTACTTC. Drawing the rest from reference TRBV15 and TRBJ2-5, the complete variable domain is DAMVIQNPRYQVTQFGKPVTLSCSQTLNHNVMYWYQQKSSQAPKLLFHYYDKDFNNEADTPDNFQSRRPNTSFCFLDIRSPGLGDTAMYLCATSRGTSSNAAQYFGPGTRLLVL.

The V and J genes are TRBV5-1 and TRBJ1-4; 8 positions agree with TRBD1. V gave up 4 bases and J gave up 5 bases; unmatched junction bases: 4. Germline V gene sequence: CDR1 SGHRS, CDR2 YFSETQ. This CDR3 has 14 amino acids. CDR3 DNA: TGCGCCAGCAGCACAGGGGGGGCCAATGAAAAACTGTTTTTT. This codes for CASSTGGANEKLFF.

The CDR3 spells CATSPTGTSGRDTQYF. In DNA, the CDR3 is TGTGCCACCAGCCCAACCGGGACTAGCGGGAGGGATACGCAGTATTTT. The chain combines TRBV15 with TRBJ2-3, with 15 bases aligning to TRBD2. Germline CDR1 LNHNV, CDR2 YYDKDF (reference sequence). V shed 5 bases and J 6 bases; nucleotides not matched to a gene: 6. This CDR3 contains 16 residues.

This rearrangement joins TRBV2 to TRBJ2-2; possible D gene TRBD1, 5 bases. Germline CDR1 and CDR2: SNHLY and FYNNEI. V lost 2 bases to trimming and J lost 3 bases, with 10 bases between them. The CDR3 consists of 15 residues. As DNA, the CDR3 is TGTGCCAGCAGTGAATGGGGCGGTGACACCGGGGAGCTGTTTTTT. This sequence encodes CASSEWGGDTGELFF.

This chain joins TRBV11-2 and TRBJ2-7; TRBD2 aligns across 7 bases. Germline CDR1 reads SGHAT; CDR2 reads FQNNGV. The CDR3 consists of 13 residues. After removal of 1 base from V and 6 bases from J, the junction contained 3 bases not matched to a gene. The CDR3: CASSLVGGGEQYF. DNA for the CDR3: TGTGCCAGCAGCTTAGTTGGGGGGGGCGAGCAGTACTTC.

This sequence joins TRBV5-6 and TRBJ2-7; 8 bases are shared with TRBD1. Germline-derived CDR1 and CDR2 are SGHDT and YYEEEE. The CDR3 extends over 15 amino acids. Trimming cost V 1 base and J 0 bases; bases outside gene matches: 3. The DNA of the CDR3 is TGTGCCAGCAGCTTGCGGGACAGGTACTCCTACGAGCAGTACTTC. Translation: CASSLRDRYSYEQYF.

The chain is built from TRBV5-1 and TRBJ1-4; 9 nucleotides match TRBD1. CDR3 length equals 13 residues. Germline CDR1 SGHRS, CDR2 YFSETQ. V lost 5 bases to trimming and J lost 4 bases; unmatched junction nucleotides: 0. CDR3 in amino acids: CASRTGGNEKLFF. CDR3 bases: TGCGCCAGCAGGACAGGGGGTAATGAAAAACTGTTTTTT.

V and J are TRBV7-9 and TRBJ2-1; a possible D gene is TRBD2 (7 bases). In germline, CDR1 is SEHNR, CDR2 FQNEAQ (reference sequence). V was clipped by 1 base and J by 7 bases, with 14 bases between them. The CDR3 length is 15 residues. CDR3: CASSLEEGGLNEQFF. The CDR3 bases are TGTGCCAGCAGCTTAGAGGAGGGGGGGCTGAATGAGCAGTTCTTC. Variable domain in full (rest from reference TRBV7-9 and TRBJ2-1): DTGVSQNPRHKITKRGQNVTFRCDPISEHNRLYWYRQTLGQGPEFLTYFQNEAQLEKSRLLSDRFSAERPKGSFSTLEIQRTEQGDSAMYLCASSLEEGGLNEQFFGPGTRLTVL.

This clone occurred a few times. The chain combines TRBV6-6 with TRBJ1-1; D remains ambiguous. V was cut by 5 bases and J by 3 bases, with 10 bases left in between. This CDR3 is built from 13 residues. Germline CDR1 is MNHNY and CDR2 is SVGAGI (reference sequence). The CDR3 spells CASSKGRDTEAFF. DNA of the CDR3: TGTGCCAGCAGTAAAGGGAGAGACACTGAAGCTTTCTTT.

The chain joins TRBV13 to TRBJ2-3, with a weak D call TRBD2 (6 bases). The CDR3 length is 16 residues. CDR1 is PRHDT and CDR2 is FYEKMQ in the germline V gene (reference sequence). The V end lost 5 bases, the J end lost 1 base, and 16 bases lay between the germline ends. CDR3 loop: CASSPMAGMGTDTQYF. CDR3 in DNA: TGTGCCAGCAGCCCCATGGCGGGAATGGGCACAGATACGCAGTATTTT.

The V and J genes are TRBV5-1 and TRBJ1-1; 9 bases map to TRBD1. J gave up 5 bases and V 3 bases, and 5 bases lay outside the gene matches. The CDR3 totals 14 residues. Germline CDR1 is SGHRS and CDR2 is YFSETQ. The DNA for the CDR3 is TGCGCCAGCAGCTCGGACAGGGGTGAGACTGAAGCTTTCTTT. Encoded protein: CASSSDRGETEAFF.

This rearrangement joins TRBV6-1 to TRBJ1-1, with TRBD1 matching 8 bases. V was pared by 4 bases and J by 5 bases, with 6 bases of the junction left unmatched. The CDR3 is 14 residues long. The V gene's germline CDR1 is MNHNS and CDR2 SASEGT. The CDR3: CASSGDRGRTEAFF. The CDR3 DNA follows: TGTGCCAGCAGTGGAGACAGGGGTCGTACTGAAGCTTTCTTT.

The chain joins TRBV6-5 to TRBJ1-2; the D gene is possibly TRBD1 (5 bases). The CDR3 loop spans 14 amino acids. The V end was cut by 6 bases, the J end by 5 bases, with 16 bases between. CDR1 MNHEY and CDR2 SVGAGI come from the germline V gene. The CDR3 DNA reads TGTGCCAGCAGCCCCGCGGCAGGGACTTATGGCTACACCTTC. This codes for CASSPAAGTYGYTF.

The chain carries TRBV28 and TRBJ1-4; tentatively, D is TRBD1 (6 bases). CDR1 is MDHEN and CDR2 is SYDVKM in the germline V gene. The CDR3 spans 16 residues. V dropped 5 bases and J dropped 6 bases, with 19 bases sitting between them. The CDR3 DNA reads TGTGCCAGCAGTCGAAATGGAGGGGAGGGGGATGAAAAACTGTTTTTT. Translated: CASSRNGGEGDEKLFF.

This clone appeared a single time. This chain connects TRBV7-2 to TRBJ2-5; D perhaps matches TRBD2 (5 bases). The V gene lost 10 bases and the J gene lost 5 bases, with 20 bases spanning the gap. Germline values: CDR1 SGHTA, CDR2 FQGNSA. This CDR3 contains 14 residues. The CDR3 DNA sequence: TGTGCCACCATGGAAGGAGGATCGCTTGAGACCCAGTACTTC. Translated: CATMEGGSLETQYF.